This T cell receptor beta chain was captured by sequencing in a study of Graves' ophthalmopathy and Graves' hyperthyroidism (dated by TCRdb to the late 2010s). For context, the study as a whole: Stable hyperthyroidism was defined as no progression to ophthalmopathy within 18 months of follow-up. The study used signatures of the TCR beta repertoire to tell Graves' ophthalmopathy apart from Graves' hyperthyroidism and to predict which patients would progress to ophthalmopathy. In total, approximately 130 blood samples were TCR-sequenced: 40 to 45 ophthalmopathy, under 80 hyperthyroidism and 17 hyperthyroidism-to-ophthalmopathy patients. A discovery set of 95 to 100 patients (roughly 41 ophthalmopathy, some 58 stable hyperthyroidism) was enrolled to explore V-J signatures distinguishing ophthalmopathy from hyperthyroidism. For independent validation, a separate cohort was made up of 18 to 20 hyperthyroidism patients plus 17 patients who later progressed from hyperthyroidism to ophthalmopathy. In about six hyperthyroidism patients, T-cell repertoires of thyroid tissue and blood were compared. Once sampling was done, hyperthyroidism patients were given methimazole at a starting dose of 30 mg daily, while ophthalmopathy patients were given high-dose intravenous methylprednisolone. General study outcomes and caveats: No statistical method was used to predetermine the sample size, and group allocation was not hidden from the investigators. In validation, the model predicted ophthalmopathy progression with about 71% sensitivity and roughly 78% specificity; around twelve predicted patients were CT-confirmed with GO in a median of approximately 6.2 months. Most expanded thyroid clonotypes with frequency above 0.001 were also detected in blood, suggesting blood repertoires may reflect the thyroid immune response. The 13-signature model separated ophthalmopathy from stable hyperthyroidism with 87.88% sensitivity and approximately 83% specificity in cross-validation, and 80%/75% in the test set.

Patients with hyperthyroidism were aged 18 to 65 years, had been newly diagnosed, and had a disease duration of less than 2 months. Patients with other autoimmune diseases, uncontrolled infections, pregnancy or lactation were excluded. Diagnosis was based on clinical symptoms, serum thyroxine, TRAb, thyroid ultrasound and orbital computed tomography. Total RNA was extracted with Trizol reagent and quality-checked on an Agilent 2100 Bioanalyzer. This clonotype has more than one count but fewer than ten. Its antigen is currently not known. The input lacks base qualities; no much larger clone sits a single base away. From the germline V gene, CDR1 is ENHRY and CDR2 is SYGVKD. Relative to germline, V is 6 bases shorter and J is 2 bases shorter, with 12 bases between their ends. The CDR3 has 14 amino acids, counting the end cysteine and phenylalanine. Kept here is only the CDR3 DNA, which spans 42 bases and is read in frame from base 1.

For repertoire sequencing, the TCR beta CDR3 regions were amplified from RNA transcripts. The first round was an RT-PCR using HTBI primers with the Qiagen OneStep RT-PCR kit, and this first round was followed by a second-round multiplex PCR, then size selection and purification. Sequencing of the libraries was carried out on an Illumina HiSeq2000 in paired-end mode with 100 bp reads. The original pipeline was this. SOAPnuke was used to process the reads, removing any read that contained adapters or uncalled bases, had a mean Phred below 15, or lacked an exact match to the constant primer or identifier. COPE v1.2.5 was used to merge the high-quality paired reads. Clonotypes were defined as unique nucleotide sequences and were aligned to IMGT TRB V, D and J references using MiTCR v1.1. The analysis was limited to V-J combinations with a frequency above 0.0001, which together covered approximately 99% of the repertoires. For each V-J combination, a TCR clonal expansion and chaos score was defined as F50 clonal expansion divided by the chaos observed in the TCRdist matrix. Features were reduced by Welch's t-statistics and random forest to over 10 V-J combinations, which fed a naive Bayes classifier. Thyroid-blood repertoire similarity was quantified with the Morisita-Horn index. In TCRdb, the public reads were trimmed at Q25 with fastp and aligned with MiXCR, with productive beta chains retained. A single entry per CDR3 protein holds the most common genes and DNA from its merged rows. The V and J calls, along with clone size, are taken from TCRdb and not from the paper's own processing. In all, the sample holds more than 1,000,000 distinct CDR3 sequences, and 35% to 45% of those were seen once. Around 10% of the sample is taken by the ten largest.

This TCR was sampled from an adult man with Graves' hyperthyroidism. The rearranged chain carries TRBV10-3 and TRBJ2-3; the D gene is not confidently resolved. The specimen sequenced was peripheral blood or thyroid tissue (not recorded which). The CDR3 protein is CAIRPWSDTDTQYF. In nucleotides, the sequence is TGTGCCATCAGGCCTTGGTCAGACACAGATACGCAGTATTTT.